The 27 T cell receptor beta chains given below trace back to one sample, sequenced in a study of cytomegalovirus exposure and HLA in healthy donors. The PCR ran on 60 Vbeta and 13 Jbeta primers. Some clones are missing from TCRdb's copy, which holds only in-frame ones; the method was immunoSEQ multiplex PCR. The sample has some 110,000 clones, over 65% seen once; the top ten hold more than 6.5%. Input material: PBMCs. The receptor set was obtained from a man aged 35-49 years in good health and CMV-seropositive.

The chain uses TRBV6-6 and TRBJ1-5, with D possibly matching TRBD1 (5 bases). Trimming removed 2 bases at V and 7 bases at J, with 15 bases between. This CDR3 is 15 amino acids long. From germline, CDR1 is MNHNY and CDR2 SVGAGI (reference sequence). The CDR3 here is CASSYSVGLGQPQHF. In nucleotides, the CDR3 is TGTGCCAGCAGTTACAGTGTGGGGCTAGGACAGCCCCAGCATTTT.

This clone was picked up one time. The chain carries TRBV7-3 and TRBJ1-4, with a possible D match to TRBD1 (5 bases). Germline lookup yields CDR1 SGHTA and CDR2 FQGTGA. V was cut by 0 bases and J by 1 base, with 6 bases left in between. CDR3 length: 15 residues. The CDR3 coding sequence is TGTGCCAGCAGCTTAACAGGGGTAACTAATGAAAAACTGTTTTTT. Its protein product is CASSLTGVTNEKLFF.

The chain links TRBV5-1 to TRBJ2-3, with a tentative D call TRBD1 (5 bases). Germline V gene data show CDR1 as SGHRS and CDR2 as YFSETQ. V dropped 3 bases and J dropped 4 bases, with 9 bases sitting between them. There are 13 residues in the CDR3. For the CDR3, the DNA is TGCGCCAGCAGCTGGCAGGGTTCAGATACGCAGTATTTT. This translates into CASSWQGSDTQYF.

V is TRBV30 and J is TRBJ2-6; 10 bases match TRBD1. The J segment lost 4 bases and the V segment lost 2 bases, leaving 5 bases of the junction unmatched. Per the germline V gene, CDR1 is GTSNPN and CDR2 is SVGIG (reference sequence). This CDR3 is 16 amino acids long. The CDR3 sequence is CAWSTGQGFGANVLTF. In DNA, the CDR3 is TGTGCCTGGAGTACGGGACAGGGGTTCGGGGCCAACGTCCTGACTTTC.

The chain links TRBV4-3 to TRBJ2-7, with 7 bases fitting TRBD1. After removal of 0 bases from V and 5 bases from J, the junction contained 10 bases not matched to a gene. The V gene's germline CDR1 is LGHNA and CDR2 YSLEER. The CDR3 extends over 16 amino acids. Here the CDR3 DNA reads TGCGCCAGCAGCCAAGAAGTAGTGGGGGACAGTAACGAGCAGTACTTC. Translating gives CASSQEVVGDSNEQYF.

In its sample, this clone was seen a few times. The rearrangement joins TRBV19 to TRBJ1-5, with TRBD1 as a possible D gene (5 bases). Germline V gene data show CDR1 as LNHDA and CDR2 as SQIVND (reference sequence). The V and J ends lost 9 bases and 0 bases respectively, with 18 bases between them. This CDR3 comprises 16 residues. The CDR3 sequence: CASHGALLSSNQPQHF. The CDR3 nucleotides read TGTGCCAGCCATGGGGCCCTCCTTTCTAGCAATCAGCCCCAGCATTTT.

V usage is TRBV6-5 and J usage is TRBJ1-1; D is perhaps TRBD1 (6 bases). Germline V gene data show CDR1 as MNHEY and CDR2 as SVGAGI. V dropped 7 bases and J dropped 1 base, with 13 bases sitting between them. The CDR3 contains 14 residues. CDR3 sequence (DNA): TGTGCCAGCAAGCCGGACAGCCAGAACACTGAAGCTTTCTTT. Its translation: CASKPDSQNTEAFF.

The CDR3 coding sequence is TGTGCCTCCCAGGGCGGTTACTATGGCTACACCTTC. Residues: CASQGGYYGYTF. This chain joins TRBV30 and TRBJ1-2, with D perhaps TRBD1 (5 bases). The V end lost 7 bases, the J end lost 3 bases, and 12 bases lay between the germline ends. This CDR3 is 12 amino acids long. CDR1 and CDR2 (germline): GTSNPN, SVGIG (reference sequence).

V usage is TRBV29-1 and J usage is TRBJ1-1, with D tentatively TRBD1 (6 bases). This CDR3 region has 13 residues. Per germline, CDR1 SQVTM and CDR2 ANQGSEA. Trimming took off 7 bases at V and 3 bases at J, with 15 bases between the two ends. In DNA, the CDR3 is TGCAGCGCAGACCACGGGGGGCACACTGAAGCTTTCTTT. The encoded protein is CSADHGGHTEAFF.

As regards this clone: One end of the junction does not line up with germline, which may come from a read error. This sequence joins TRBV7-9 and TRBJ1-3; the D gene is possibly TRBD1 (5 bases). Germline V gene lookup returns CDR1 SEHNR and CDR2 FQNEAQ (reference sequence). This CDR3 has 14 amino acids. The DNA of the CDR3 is TGTGCCAGAAGCTTTGGCGGGGGAGGAAACACCATATATTTT. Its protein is CARSFGGGGNTIYF.

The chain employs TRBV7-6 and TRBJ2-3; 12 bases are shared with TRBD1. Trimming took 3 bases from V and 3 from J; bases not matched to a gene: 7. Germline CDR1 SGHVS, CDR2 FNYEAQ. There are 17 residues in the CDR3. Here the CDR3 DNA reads TGTGCCAGCAGCTTCACCGGGACAGGGGGCAAGACAGATACGCAGTATTTT. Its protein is CASSFTGTGGKTDTQYF.

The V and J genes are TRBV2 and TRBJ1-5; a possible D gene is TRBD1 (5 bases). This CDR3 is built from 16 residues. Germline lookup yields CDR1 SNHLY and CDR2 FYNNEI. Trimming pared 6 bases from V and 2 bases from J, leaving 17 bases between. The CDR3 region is CASSLGAGYGNQPQHF. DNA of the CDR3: TGTGCCAGCAGCCTAGGGGCAGGGTATGGCAATCAGCCCCAGCATTTT.

CDR3 sequence reads: CASSLGEINEQFF. In nucleotides, the CDR3 is TGTGCCAGCTCACTCGGGGAGATTAATGAGCAGTTCTTC. The chain carries TRBV18 and TRBJ2-1; the D gene is possibly TRBD2 (5 bases). Germline V gives CDR1 KGHSH, CDR2 LQKENI. This CDR3 comprises 13 residues. Trimming left V 4 bases short and J 7 bases short, with 11 bases between.

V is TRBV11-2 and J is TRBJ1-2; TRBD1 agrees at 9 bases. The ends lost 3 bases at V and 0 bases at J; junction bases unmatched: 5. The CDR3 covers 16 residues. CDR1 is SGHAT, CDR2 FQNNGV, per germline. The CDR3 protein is CASSFGTGSTNYGYTF. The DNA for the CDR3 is TGTGCCAGCAGCTTTGGGACAGGGTCCACTAACTATGGCTACACCTTC.

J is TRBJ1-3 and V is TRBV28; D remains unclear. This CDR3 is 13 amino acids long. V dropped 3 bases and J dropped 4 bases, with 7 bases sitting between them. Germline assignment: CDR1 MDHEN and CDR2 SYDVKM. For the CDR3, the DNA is TGTGCCAGCAGTTTCAGGCTGGGAAACACCATATATTTT. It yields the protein CASSFRLGNTIYF.

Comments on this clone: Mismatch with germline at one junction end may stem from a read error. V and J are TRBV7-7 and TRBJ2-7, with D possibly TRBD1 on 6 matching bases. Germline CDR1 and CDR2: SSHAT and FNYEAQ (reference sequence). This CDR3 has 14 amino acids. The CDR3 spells CASSLATGSYEQYF. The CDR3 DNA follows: TGTGCTAGCAGCTTAGCGACAGGCTCCTACGAGCAGTACTTC.

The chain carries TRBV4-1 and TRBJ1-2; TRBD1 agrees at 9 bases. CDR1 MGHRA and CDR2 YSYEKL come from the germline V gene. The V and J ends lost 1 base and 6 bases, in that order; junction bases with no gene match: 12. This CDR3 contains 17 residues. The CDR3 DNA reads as TGCGCCAGCAGCCAAGTCGACAGGGGGAAATCTCAAAATGGCTACACCTTC. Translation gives CASSQVDRGKSQNGYTF.

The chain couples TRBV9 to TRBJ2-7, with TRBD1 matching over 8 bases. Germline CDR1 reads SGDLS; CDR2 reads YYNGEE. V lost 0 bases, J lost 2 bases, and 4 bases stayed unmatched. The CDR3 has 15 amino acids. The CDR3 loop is CASSVGTGHTYEQYF. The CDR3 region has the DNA TGTGCCAGCAGCGTAGGGACAGGGCACACCTACGAGCAGTACTTC.

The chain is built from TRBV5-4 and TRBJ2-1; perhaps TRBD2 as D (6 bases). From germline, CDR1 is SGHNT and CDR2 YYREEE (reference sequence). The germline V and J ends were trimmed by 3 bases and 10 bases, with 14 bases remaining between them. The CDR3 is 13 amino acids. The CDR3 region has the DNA TGTGCCAGCAGCTCCCGGGACTCCCGAGAGCAGTTCTTC. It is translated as CASSSRDSREQFF.

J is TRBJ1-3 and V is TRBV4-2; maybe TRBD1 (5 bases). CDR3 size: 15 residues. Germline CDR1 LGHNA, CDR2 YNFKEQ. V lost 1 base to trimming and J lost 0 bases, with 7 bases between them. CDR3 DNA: TGTGCCAGCAGCCAAGCCGACAGCTCTGGAAACACCATATATTTT. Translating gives CASSQADSSGNTIYF.

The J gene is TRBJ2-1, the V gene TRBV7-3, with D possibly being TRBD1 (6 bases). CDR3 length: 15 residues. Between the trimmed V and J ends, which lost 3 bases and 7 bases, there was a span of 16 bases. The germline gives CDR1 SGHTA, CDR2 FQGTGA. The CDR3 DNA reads TGTGCCAGCAGCTTTTGGGGTTCGAGGGGGAATGAGCAGTTCTTC. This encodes CASSFWGSRGNEQFF. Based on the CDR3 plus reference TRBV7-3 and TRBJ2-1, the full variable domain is GAGVSQTPSNKVTEKGKYVELRCDPISGHTALYWYRQSLGQGPEFLIYFQGTGAADDSGLPNDRFFAVRPEGSVSTLKIQRTERGDSAVYLCASSFWGSRGNEQFFGPGTRLTVL.

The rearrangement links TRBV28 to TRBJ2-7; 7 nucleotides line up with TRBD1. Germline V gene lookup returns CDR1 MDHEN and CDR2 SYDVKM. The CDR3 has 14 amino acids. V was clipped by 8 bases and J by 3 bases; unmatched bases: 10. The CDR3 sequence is CASGSTGMGYEQYF. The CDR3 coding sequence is TGTGCCAGCGGTTCGACAGGGATGGGCTACGAGCAGTACTTC.

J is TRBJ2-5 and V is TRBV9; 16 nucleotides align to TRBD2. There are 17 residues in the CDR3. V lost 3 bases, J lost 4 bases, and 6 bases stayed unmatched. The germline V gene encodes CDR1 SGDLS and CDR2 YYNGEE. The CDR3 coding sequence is TGTGCCAGCAGCGATGGGACTAGCGGGGGGGCCGGAGAGACCCAGTACTTC. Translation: CASSDGTSGGAGETQYF.

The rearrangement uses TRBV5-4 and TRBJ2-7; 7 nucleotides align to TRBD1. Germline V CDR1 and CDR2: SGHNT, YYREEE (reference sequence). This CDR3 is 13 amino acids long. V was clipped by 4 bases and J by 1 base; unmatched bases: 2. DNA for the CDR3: TGTGCCAGCAGCGGACAGGAGTCCTACGAGCAGTACTTC. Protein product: CASSGQESYEQYF.

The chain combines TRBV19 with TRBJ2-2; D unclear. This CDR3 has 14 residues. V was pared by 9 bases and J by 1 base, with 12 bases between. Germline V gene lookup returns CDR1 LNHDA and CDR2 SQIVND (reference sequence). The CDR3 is CASRLGWNTGELFF. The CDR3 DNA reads TGTGCCAGCAGACTCGGATGGAACACCGGGGAGCTGTTTTTT. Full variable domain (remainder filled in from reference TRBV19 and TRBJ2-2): DGGITQSPKYLFRKEGQNVTLSCEQNLNHDAMYWYRQDPGQGLRLIYYSQIVNDFQKGDIAEGYSVSREKKESFPLTVTSAQKNPTAFYLCASRLGWNTGELFFGEGSRLTVL.

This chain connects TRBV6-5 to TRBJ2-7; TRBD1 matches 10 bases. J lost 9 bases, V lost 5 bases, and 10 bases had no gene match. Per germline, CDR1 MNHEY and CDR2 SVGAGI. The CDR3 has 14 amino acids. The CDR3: CASSQDRGRLWQYF. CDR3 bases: TGTGCCAGCAGTCAAGACAGGGGGCGCTTGTGGCAGTACTTC.

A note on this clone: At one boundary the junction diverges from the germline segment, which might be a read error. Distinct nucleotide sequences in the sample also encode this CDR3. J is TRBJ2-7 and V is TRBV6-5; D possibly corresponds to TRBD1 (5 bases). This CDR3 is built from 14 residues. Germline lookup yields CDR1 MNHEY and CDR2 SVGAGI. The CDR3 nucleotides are TGCGCCAGTAGAATGCTGGACACAGTCTACGAGCAGTACTTC. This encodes CASRMLDTVYEQYF.